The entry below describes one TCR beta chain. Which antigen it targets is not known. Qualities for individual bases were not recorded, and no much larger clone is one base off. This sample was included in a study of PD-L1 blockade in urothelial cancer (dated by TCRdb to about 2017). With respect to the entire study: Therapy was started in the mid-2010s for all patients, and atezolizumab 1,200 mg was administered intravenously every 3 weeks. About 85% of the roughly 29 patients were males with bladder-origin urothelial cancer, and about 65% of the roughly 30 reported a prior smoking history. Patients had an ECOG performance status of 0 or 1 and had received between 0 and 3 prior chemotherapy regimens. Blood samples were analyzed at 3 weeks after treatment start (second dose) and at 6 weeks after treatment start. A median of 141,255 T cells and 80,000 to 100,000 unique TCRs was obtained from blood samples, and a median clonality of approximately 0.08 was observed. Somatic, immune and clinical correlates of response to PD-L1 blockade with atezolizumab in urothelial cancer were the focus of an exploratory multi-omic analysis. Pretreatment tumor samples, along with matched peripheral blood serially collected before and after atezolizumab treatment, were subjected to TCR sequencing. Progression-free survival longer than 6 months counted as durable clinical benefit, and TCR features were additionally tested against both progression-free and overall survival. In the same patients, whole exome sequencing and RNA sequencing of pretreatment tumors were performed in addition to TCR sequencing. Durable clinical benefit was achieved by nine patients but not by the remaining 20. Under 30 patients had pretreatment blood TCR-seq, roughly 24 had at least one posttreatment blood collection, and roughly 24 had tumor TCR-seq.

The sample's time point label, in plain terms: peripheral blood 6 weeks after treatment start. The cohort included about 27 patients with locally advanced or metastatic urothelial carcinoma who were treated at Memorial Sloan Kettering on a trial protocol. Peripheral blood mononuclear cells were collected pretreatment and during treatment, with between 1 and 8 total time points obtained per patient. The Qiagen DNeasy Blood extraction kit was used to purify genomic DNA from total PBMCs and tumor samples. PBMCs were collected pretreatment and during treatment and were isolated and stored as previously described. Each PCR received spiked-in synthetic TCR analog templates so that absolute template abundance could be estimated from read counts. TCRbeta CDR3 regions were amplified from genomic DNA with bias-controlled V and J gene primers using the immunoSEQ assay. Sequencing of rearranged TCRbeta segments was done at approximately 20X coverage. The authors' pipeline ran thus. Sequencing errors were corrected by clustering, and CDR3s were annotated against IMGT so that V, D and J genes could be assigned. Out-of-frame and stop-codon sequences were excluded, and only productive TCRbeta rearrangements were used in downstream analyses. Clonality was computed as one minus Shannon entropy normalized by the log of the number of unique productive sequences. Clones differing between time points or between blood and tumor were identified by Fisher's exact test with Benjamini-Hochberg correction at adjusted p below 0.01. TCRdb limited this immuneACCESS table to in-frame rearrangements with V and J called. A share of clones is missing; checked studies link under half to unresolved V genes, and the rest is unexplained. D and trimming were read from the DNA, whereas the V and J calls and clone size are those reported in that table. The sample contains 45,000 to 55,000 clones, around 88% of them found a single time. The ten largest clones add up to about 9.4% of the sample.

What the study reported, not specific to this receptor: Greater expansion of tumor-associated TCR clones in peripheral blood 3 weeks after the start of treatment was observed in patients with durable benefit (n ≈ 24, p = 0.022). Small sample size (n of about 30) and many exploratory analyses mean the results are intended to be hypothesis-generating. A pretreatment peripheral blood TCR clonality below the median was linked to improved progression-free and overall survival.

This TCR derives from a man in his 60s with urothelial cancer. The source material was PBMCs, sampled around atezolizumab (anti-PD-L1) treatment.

The nucleotides read TGTGCCAGCTCACTAGGAGGGCAGGGGGCCGTAAACTATGGCTACACCTTC. This yields the protein CASSLGGQGAVNYGYTF. This sequence uses TRBV18 and TRBJ1-2; TRBD1 matches 8 bases in the middle. Counted from cysteine to phenylalanine, this CDR3 has 17 amino acids. Of all the DNA, just the CDR3 is kept, 51 bases in frame from base 1. Via the germline V gene, CDR1 is KGHSH and CDR2 LQKENI. Here V drops 4 bases and J drops 2 bases, and the junction holds 12 bases not matched to any gene.